Listed below are T cell receptor beta chains from one sample, sequenced in a study of shared clonotypes between healthy human individuals. This table comes from immunoSEQ multiplex PCR, and its TCRdb copy is limited to in-frame clones, with some not included. The table records 1.6 million or so clones, around 97% of them present only once. Sequenced: naive CD4+ T cells sorted from blood. These receptor sequences come from a man between 25 and 39 years old in good health. Both conserved end residues are part of each CDR3. D genes are given only for firm matches. The listing skips clone size in some rows; elsewhere it reads once, few, many or a size class.

abundance | j_gene | d_gene | v_gene | CDR3aa | CDR3nt
- | TRBJ2-5 | TRBD1 | TRBV7-2 | CASSPKDRVWGTQYF | TGTGCCAGCAGCCCAAAGGACAGGGTTTGGGGGACCCAGTACTTC
- | TRBJ2-5 | TRBD2 | TRBV5-6 | CASSSGTSGLQETQYF | TGTGCCAGCAGCTCCGGGACTAGCGGGCTTCAAGAGACCCAGTACTTC
once | TRBJ2-1 | TRBD2 | TRBV7-2 | CASSLEGLAGYNEQFF | TGTGCCAGCAGCTTAGAGGGGCTAGCGGGATACAATGAGCAGTTCTTC
- | TRBJ1-1 | - | TRBV28 | CASSLFFTEAFF | TGTGCCAGCAGTTTATTTTTCACTGAAGCTTTCTTT
- | TRBJ1-5 | - | TRBV2 | CASKQGGNQPQHF | TGTGCCAGCAAACAGGGAGGCAATCAGCCCCAGCATTTT
- | TRBJ2-7 | TRBD2 | TRBV5-5 | CASSLAAGGYQNEQYF | TGTGCCAGCAGCTTGGCCGCGGGGGGCTATCAAAACGAGCAGTACTTC
- | TRBJ1-2 | - | TRBV7-8 | CASSLKTGNYGYTF | TGTGCCAGCAGCTTAAAAACAGGCAACTATGGCTACACCTTC
once | TRBJ1-1 | TRBD1 | TRBV2 | CASGPGGDYAEAFF | TGTGCCAGCGGCCCAGGGGGCGATTACGCTGAAGCTTTCTTT
- | TRBJ2-3 | - | TRBV5-6 | CASSLMQTSTSTDTQYF | TGTGCCAGCAGCTTGATGCAGACTTCCACTAGCACAGATACGCAGTATTTT
once | TRBJ1-5 | - | TRBV7-2 | CASSLVDSPRNQPQHF | TGTGCCAGCAGCTTAGTCGACAGCCCTCGGAATCAGCCCCAGCATTTT
- | TRBJ1-1 | TRBD1 | TRBV5-1 | CASSSGQTNTEAFF | TGCGCCAGCAGCTCGGGACAGACTAACACTGAAGCTTTCTTT
- | TRBJ2-4 | - | TRBV5-1 | CASSLVSRDMDIQYF | TGCGCCAGCAGCTTGGTTTCGCGGGACATGGACATTCAGTACTTC
- | TRBJ2-5 | - | TRBV7-9 | CASSKGASGVQETQYF | TGTGCCAGCAGCAAGGGGGCCAGCGGGGTTCAAGAGACCCAGTACTTC
once | TRBJ2-2 | - | TRBV9 | CASKGGTYAGELFF | TGTGCCAGCAAGGGAGGGACATACGCCGGGGAGCTGTTTTTT
- | TRBJ2-2 | - | TRBV10-3 | CAIAGGANTGELFF | TGTGCCATCGCAGGTGGTGCGAACACCGGGGAGCTGTTTTTT
once | TRBJ2-7 | - | TRBV18 | CASSPKTVSYEQYF | TGTGCCAGCTCACCAAAGACAGTCTCCTACGAGCAGTACTTC
- | TRBJ1-2 | TRBD1 | TRBV29-1 | CSPDDTTGRGRLSGYTF | TGCAGCCCCGACGATACTACGGGGAGGGGGCGCCTAAGTGGCTACACCTTC
- | TRBJ1-1 | - | TRBV28 | CASSSGGVVDTEAFF | TGTGCCAGCAGTTCCGGCGGGGTTGTGGACACTGAAGCTTTCTTT
- | TRBJ2-5 | TRBD2 | TRBV9 | CASARGRAQETQYF | TGTGCCAGCGCTCGCGGGAGAGCACAAGAGACCCAGTACTTC
- | TRBJ2-6 | - | TRBV18 | CASRQISGANVLTF | TGTGCCAGCCGACAGATCTCTGGGGCCAACGTCCTGACTTTC
- | TRBJ2-1 | TRBD1 | TRBV18 | CASSPPGGQGFHEQFF | TGTGCCAGCTCACCACCTGGAGGACAGGGTTTTCATGAGCAGTTCTTC
- | TRBJ2-7 | - | TRBV28 | CASTEGLYEQYF | TGTGCCAGCACGGAGGGCCTCTACGAGCAGTACTTC
once | TRBJ1-2 | - | TRBV6-1 | CASSEALRGNYGYTF | TGTGCCAGCAGTGAAGCGCTTCGGGGTAACTATGGCTACACCTTC
once | TRBJ2-7 | TRBD1 | TRBV2 | CASSDFGQGAGEQYF | TGTGCCAGCAGTGATTTCGGACAGGGGGCGGGTGAGCAGTACTTC
- | TRBJ2-7 | TRBD2 | TRBV5-6 | CASSSSGGTYEQYF | TGTGCCAGCAGCTCGAGCGGGGGCACCTACGAGCAGTACTTC
- | TRBJ1-1 | - | TRBV18 | CASSPPIGNTEAFF | TGTGCCAGCTCACCGCCAATAGGGAACACTGAAGCTTTCTTT